This is a list of T cell receptor beta chains from one sample in a study of T cells after yellow fever vaccination. One entry per CDR3 protein results from TCRdb running MiXCR on the 5' RACE reads. The repertoire includes 350,000 to 450,000 distinct CDR3 sequences, 6.2% of them detected once, and approximately 15% sits in the top ten. Sequences were derived from PBMCs, sampled 5 days after the yellow fever booster vaccination. The receptors shown here come from a man aged 25 to 40 who received the YFV17D yellow fever vaccine. CDR3s include the opening cysteine and the closing phenylalanine or tryptophan. D genes are given only for firm matches. Not all rows give a size; the values are once, few, many and, for expanded clones, a class.

size | J | V | D | CDR3 | DNA
NA | TRBJ2-3 | TRBV5-6 | NA | CASNRGSDTQYF | TGTGCCAGCAACCGCGGCTCAGATACGCAGTATTTT
many | TRBJ2-1 | TRBV10-3 | TRBD2 | CAITETSVHEQFF | TGTGCCATCACCGAGACTAGCGTGCATGAGCAGTTCTTC
NA | TRBJ2-2 | TRBV20-1 | NA | CSARLANTGELFF | TGCAGTGCTAGGCTAGCGAACACCGGGGAGCTGTTTTTT
few | TRBJ2-1 | TRBV4-2 | NA | CASSPAVTPSNEQFF | TGTGCCAGCAGCCCCGCCGTAACGCCTTCCAATGAGCAGTTCTTC
NA | TRBJ2-7 | TRBV20-1 | NA | CSALGQGGSYEQYF | TGCAGTGCTCTAGGGCAGGGGGGAAGCTACGAGCAGTACTTC
few | TRBJ2-7 | TRBV28 | NA | CASSTPFLGVSDEQYF | TGTGCCAGCAGCACCCCATTTTTGGGAGTATCCGACGAGCAGTACTTC
NA | TRBJ2-7 | TRBV7-2 | NA | CASSWLALSSYEQYF | TGTGCCAGCAGCTGGCTAGCTCTCAGCTCCTACGAGCAGTACTTC
many | TRBJ2-1 | TRBV19 | NA | CASSISLLRVEQFF | TGTGCCAGTAGTATTAGCTTGTTGAGGGTTGAGCAGTTCTTC
many | TRBJ2-5 | TRBV6-5 | NA | CASSWTAYQETQYF | TGTGCCAGCAGTTGGACGGCGTACCAAGAGACCCAGTACTTC
few | TRBJ2-5 | TRBV12-3/TRBV12-4 | NA | CASRSGSETQYF | TGTGCCAGCAGGTCTGGGTCGGAGACCCAGTACTTC
once | TRBJ2-1 | TRBV7-8 | NA | CASSRVWSGSGNEQFF | TGTGCCAGCAGTAGGGTGTGGTCAGGTTCGGGCAATGAGCAGTTCTTC